The 20 T cell receptor beta chains below come from one sample, sequenced in a study of cytomegalovirus exposure and HLA in healthy donors. Use of 60 Vbeta and 13 Jbeta primers characterized the PCR. Profiled with immunoSEQ multiplex PCR; TCRdb holds only in-frame clones, not every one. Of about 200,000 clones in the sample, 81% are singletons; the top ten hold around 3.6%. The sample consisted of PBMCs. The receptors stem from a man aged 40-49 years in good health and CMV-seropositive.

V usage is TRBV7-9 and J usage is TRBJ1-2; no firm D call. In germline, CDR1 is SEHNR, CDR2 FQNEAQ (reference sequence). Trimming took 4 bases from V and 7 from J, leaving 22 bases between them. This CDR3 contains 16 residues. CDR3 sequence: CASSSAGTRTQSGYTF. The CDR3, as DNA: TGTGCCAGCAGCTCGGCGGGTACTCGTACCCAAAGTGGCTACACCTTC. Variable domain in full (rest from reference TRBV7-9 and TRBJ1-2): DTGVSQNPRHKITKRGQNVTFRCDPISEHNRLYWYRQTLGQGPEFLTYFQNEAQLEKSRLLSDRFSAERPKGSFSTLEIQRTEQGDSAMYLCASSSAGTRTQSGYTFGSGTRLTVV.

The J gene is TRBJ2-3, the V gene TRBV7-2; D might be TRBD1 (6 bases). V lost 2 bases and J 0 bases, leaving 9 bases between the germline ends. This CDR3 contains 15 residues. Germline V CDR1 and CDR2: SGHTA, FQGNSA. The chain's CDR3 is CASSLSQGSTDTQYF. DNA for the CDR3: TGTGCCAGCAGCTTATCCCAGGGGAGCACAGATACGCAGTATTTT.

This clone has just a few counts. The CDR3 is CASSYRDRATNEKLFF. CDR3 bases: TGCGCCAGCAGCTACCGGGACAGAGCAACTAATGAAAAACTGTTTTTT. The chain links TRBV5-1 to TRBJ1-4, with 7 bases matching TRBD1. The V gene's germline CDR1 is SGHRS and CDR2 YFSETQ. The CDR3 extends over 16 amino acids. With V trimmed by 3 bases and J by 0 bases, 5 bases remained unmatched.

This clone showed up just once. V is TRBV28 and J is TRBJ1-6; D ambiguous. V was pared by 2 bases and J by 8 bases, with 13 bases between. This CDR3 has 15 residues. Germline-derived CDR1 and CDR2 are MDHEN and SYDVKM. The CDR3 DNA follows: TGTGCCAGCAGTTTAACCACTAAAGGATATTCACCCCTCCACTTT. This translates into CASSLTTKGYSPLHF.

A single count supports this clone. This chain uses TRBV6-5 with TRBJ1-5, with 7 bases matching TRBD1. CDR3 length: 14 residues. Germline values: CDR1 MNHEY, CDR2 SVGAGI. The V gene end was trimmed by 6 bases and the J gene end by 1 base; junction bases not matched to a gene: 3. The CDR3 region is CASRGQVSNQPQHF. The CDR3 nucleotides are TGTGCCAGCAGAGGACAGGTCAGCAATCAGCCCCAGCATTTT.

Turning to this clone: This specimen includes other DNA sequences encoding the same CDR3. V and J are TRBV18 and TRBJ1-5, with 11 bases lining up with TRBD1. The length of the CDR3 is 15 residues. V lost 3 bases to trimming and J lost 4 bases; unmatched junction nucleotides: 2. The germline V gene has CDR1 KGHSH and CDR2 LQKENI. The DNA for the CDR3 is TGTGCCAGCTCACCTGGGACAGGGGGAAATCAGCCCCAGCATTTT. This gives the protein CASSPGTGGNQPQHF.

This clone was observed a few times. The chain uses TRBV7-3 and TRBJ1-1, with a possible D match to TRBD1 (5 bases). Germline CDR1 SGHTA, CDR2 FQGTGA. The germline V and J ends were trimmed by 5 bases and 5 bases, with 12 bases remaining between them. CDR3 size: 13 residues. The CDR3 spells CASSKRGGTEAFF. CDR3 DNA sequence: TGTGCCAGCAGCAAACGGGGGGGGACTGAAGCTTTCTTT. Looking up the rest from reference TRBV7-3 and TRBJ1-1 gives the full variable domain: GAGVSQTPSNKVTEKGKYVELRCDPISGHTALYWYRQSLGQGPEFLIYFQGTGAADDSGLPNDRFFAVRPEGSVSTLKIQRTERGDSAVYLCASSKRGGTEAFFGQGTRLTVV.

This clone appeared a few times. The chain is built from TRBV7-2 and TRBJ1-1; D is ambiguous. Germline V gene data show CDR1 as SGHTA and CDR2 as FQGNSA. The CDR3 is 12 amino acids. V dropped 1 base and J dropped 7 bases, with 7 bases sitting between them. CDR3 sequence reads: CASSLDRGEAFF. DNA of the CDR3: TGTGCCAGCAGCTTAGACCGGGGTGAAGCTTTCTTT.

The chain has TRBV7-8 and TRBJ2-7; 7 bases are shared with TRBD2. Per germline, CDR1 SGHVS and CDR2 FQNEAQ. The CDR3 totals 13 residues. J was trimmed by 3 bases and V by 5 bases; bases with no gene match: 4. The CDR3: CASSLGGGYEQYF. CDR3 sequence (DNA): TGTGCCAGCAGCCTGGGGGGGGGCTACGAGCAGTACTTC.

The chain couples TRBV27 to TRBJ2-3, with TRBD2 as a possible D gene (6 bases). V was shortened by 6 bases and J by 5 bases, with 15 bases between the two germline ends. Germline CDR1 and CDR2: MNHEY and SMNVEV (reference sequence). This CDR3 comprises 14 residues. The CDR3 loop is CASSRDSHRDTQYF. The CDR3 DNA reads as TGTGCCAGCAGCCGGGACTCGCACAGAGATACGCAGTATTTT.

This clone has just one count. The chain recombines TRBV4-1 with TRBJ2-4, with a weak D call TRBD2 (5 bases). Germline-derived CDR1 and CDR2 are MGHRA and YSYEKL. Trimming took off 1 base at V and 5 bases at J, with 15 bases between the two ends. CDR3 length: 16 amino acids. CDR3: CASSQGAGGGQNIQYF. CDR3 nucleotide sequence: TGCGCCAGCAGCCAAGGGGCTGGCGGAGGACAAAACATTCAGTACTTC.

The rearrangement links TRBV18 to TRBJ1-1; 12 nucleotides align to TRBD1. Germline loops: CDR1 KGHSH, CDR2 LQKENI. J lost 1 base, V lost 3 bases, and 12 bases had no gene match. This CDR3 is built from 19 residues. The CDR3 DNA is TGTGCCAGCTCACCTCACATTCTGGGACAGGGGGCAGCGAACACTGAAGCTTTCTTT. Translating it yields CASSPHILGQGAANTEAFF.

This clone has more than one count but fewer than ten. V usage is TRBV29-1 and J usage is TRBJ1-1; 9 nucleotides align to TRBD1. After removal of 4 bases from V and 7 bases from J, the junction contained 4 bases not matched to a gene. Germline CDR1 is SQVTM and CDR2 is ANQGSEA. The CDR3 runs to 12 residues. Written as DNA, the CDR3 is TGCAGCGTTGGGGACAGGGTGTGTGAAGCTTTCTTT. This translates into CSVGDRVCEAFF.

The J gene is TRBJ2-4, the V gene TRBV2; possible D gene TRBD1, 5 bases. CDR3 length: 15 residues. V gave up 3 bases and J gave up 4 bases, with 13 bases separating them. Germline CDR1 SNHLY, CDR2 FYNNEI. The CDR3 coding sequence is TGTGCCAGCAGTGATGGGCAGGGCGGAAAAAACATTCAGTACTTC. Protein sequence: CASSDGQGGKNIQYF. The full variable domain, in which reference TRBV2 and TRBJ2-4 provide the parts outside the CDR3, is EPEVTQTPSHQVTQMGQEVILRCVPISNHLYFYWYRQILGQKVEFLVSFYNNEISEKSEIFDDQFSVERPDGSNFTLKIRSTKLEDSAMYFCASSDGQGGKNIQYFGAGTRLSVL.

This chain connects TRBV7-3 to TRBJ1-4; the D is unclear. This CDR3 is built from 15 residues. Trimming took off 5 bases at V and 1 base at J, with 11 bases between the two ends. The germline V gene encodes CDR1 SGHTA and CDR2 FQGTGA. CDR3 nucleotides: TGTGCCAGCAGCACACGACAAAGAACTAATGAAAAACTGTTTTTT. This gives the protein CASSTRQRTNEKLFF.

This clone has more than one count but fewer than ten. The V and J genes are TRBV19 and TRBJ2-2; D remains unclear. V dropped 2 bases and J dropped 6 bases, with 7 bases sitting between them. The V gene's germline CDR1 is LNHDA and CDR2 SQIVND (reference sequence). The CDR3 is 13 amino acids. CDR3 in amino acids: CASSIFSPGELFF. The CDR3, as DNA: TGTGCCAGTAGTATATTTAGTCCCGGGGAGCTGTTTTTT.

This clone was detected only once. This chain uses TRBV7-2 with TRBJ2-5; the D is unclear. The germline gives CDR1 SGHTA, CDR2 FQGNSA. CDR3 length: 14 residues. Trimming took off 5 bases at V and 5 bases at J, with 15 bases between the two ends. CDR3 DNA sequence: TGTGCCAGCAGCCTGAACGGGTTTTTGGAGACCCAGTACTTC. This gives the protein CASSLNGFLETQYF.

The chain carries TRBV15 and TRBJ2-1; 8 bases agree with TRBD2. CDR3 length: 15 residues. Germline V gives CDR1 LNHNV, CDR2 YYDKDF (reference sequence). V dropped 1 base and J dropped 3; count of bases not matched to a gene: 2. This CDR3 is CATSRGAGGYNEQFF. The CDR3 region has the DNA TGTGCCACCAGCAGAGGGGCGGGAGGCTACAATGAGCAGTTCTTC.

This clone occurred once. The J gene is TRBJ2-1, the V gene TRBV27; 9 nucleotides agree with TRBD2. The V segment lost 4 bases and the J segment 3 bases; nucleotides outside the gene matches: 4. This CDR3 comprises 15 residues. Germline V CDR1 and CDR2: MNHEY, SMNVEV (reference sequence). The CDR3 protein is CASSSDSGSYNEQFF. CDR3 coding DNA: TGTGCCAGCAGTTCGGATAGCGGGAGCTACAATGAGCAGTTCTTC.

The CDR3 is CASSPAGLREETQYF. CDR3 nucleotides: TGTGCCAGCAGCCCGGCCGGACTACGCGAGGAGACCCAGTACTTC. The V and J genes are TRBV9 and TRBJ2-5, with D possibly being TRBD2 (6 bases). Germline V gene sequence: CDR1 SGDLS, CDR2 YYNGEE. Trimming shortened V by 4 bases and J by 5 bases, and 18 bases separated the two germline ends. The CDR3 has 15 residues.